The present TCR beta chain was sequenced within a study of STAT5B mutations in CD4+ large granular lymphocyte leukemia. Study-wide results and caveats: Patient CD4-sorted repertoires stayed more clonal than healthy ones after leukemic-clone removal.

The authors' processing: Productive clonotypes were detectable down to 2.59 x 10-5 frequency. Sequenced by immunoSEQ multiplex PCR; TCRdb stores in-frame clones only, minus some. That table furnishes V, J and clone size, whereas the DNA furnished D and trimming. The sample carries some 34,000 clones, around 76% recorded once. With regard to this clone: The antigen is unknown.

Controls came from buffy coats of healthy blood donors. The sequence was collected from a human donor in good health. What was sequenced was CD4+ T cells from blood buffy coats.

CDR3 in amino acids: CSVVKLRAGVSYEQYF. The CDR3 DNA reads as TGCAGCGTTGTGAAGCTGCGGGCGGGTGTCTCCTACGAGCAGTACTTC. The chain links TRBV29-1 to TRBJ2-7, with D maybe TRBD2 (5 bases). V shed 4 bases and J shed 0 bases, with 19 bases lying between them. The CDR3 runs 16 residues. Germline V lookup: CDR1 SQVTM, CDR2 ANQGSEA.